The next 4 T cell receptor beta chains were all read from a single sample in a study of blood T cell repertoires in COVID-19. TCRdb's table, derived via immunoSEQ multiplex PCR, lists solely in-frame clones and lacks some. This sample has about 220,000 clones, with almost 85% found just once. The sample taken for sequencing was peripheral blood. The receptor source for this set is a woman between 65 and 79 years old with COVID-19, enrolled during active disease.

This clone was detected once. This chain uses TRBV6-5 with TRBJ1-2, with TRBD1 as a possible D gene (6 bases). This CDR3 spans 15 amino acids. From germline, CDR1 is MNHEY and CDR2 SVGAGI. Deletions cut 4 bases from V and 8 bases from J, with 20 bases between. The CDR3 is CASSFSQGIKAGYTF. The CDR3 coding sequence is TGTGCCAGCAGTTTTTCACAGGGTATTAAGGCGGGCTACACCTTC.

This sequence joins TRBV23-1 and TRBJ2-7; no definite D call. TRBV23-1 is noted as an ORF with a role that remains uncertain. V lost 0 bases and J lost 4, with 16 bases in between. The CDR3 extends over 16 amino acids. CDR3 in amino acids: CASSQSVADLRYEQYF. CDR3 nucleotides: TGCGCCAGCAGTCAATCAGTAGCCGACCTCCGGTACGAGCAGTACTTC.

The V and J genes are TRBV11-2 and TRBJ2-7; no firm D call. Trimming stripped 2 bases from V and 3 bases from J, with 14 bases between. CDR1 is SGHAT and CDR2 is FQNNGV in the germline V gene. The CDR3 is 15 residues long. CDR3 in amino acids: CASSLSSQPNYEQYF. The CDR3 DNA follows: TGTGCCAGCAGCTTAAGCTCACAGCCAAACTACGAGCAGTACTTC.

CDR3 nucleotides: TGCGCCAGGTCTAGGGGTGACGGGAGGGCTTCCTATGAGCAGTTCTTC. Protein: CARSRGDGRASYEQFF. This sequence joins TRBV10-1 and TRBJ2-1; 8 nucleotides agree with TRBD2. CDR1 is WNHNN, CDR2 SYGVQD, per germline (reference sequence). After removal of 9 bases from V and 8 bases from J, the junction contained 18 bases not matched to a gene. This CDR3 region has 16 residues.